These 25 T cell receptor beta chains came from one sample sequenced in a study of CD8 T cells in Susac syndrome. RNA in amounts of about 0.5 to 1 ug was reverse transcribed with random hexamers. From the immunoSEQ multiplex PCR reads, TCRdb called clonotypes with MiXCR, one entry per CDR3 protein. The sample yields roughly 80,000 distinct CDR3 sequences, 91% seen once. The material sequenced was CD8+ T cells from PBMCs. Every receptor here comes from a human donor with multiple sclerosis.

V gene TRBV14 combines with J gene TRBJ2-1; the match to TRBD2 covers 7 bases. Unmatched junction bases numbered 5, after V lost 4 bases and J lost 5 bases. Germline V gene data show CDR1 as SGHDN and CDR2 as FVKESK. The CDR3 covers 14 residues. The DNA for the CDR3 is TGTGCCAGCAGCCTACTGGGAGGGCACAATGAGCAGTTCTTC. Its protein is CASSLLGGHNEQFF.

Concerning this clonotype: Relative to the germline gene, one junction end is altered; a read error may explain this. The chain combines TRBV7-7 with TRBJ2-2; D remains unclear. The V gene's germline CDR1 is SSHAT and CDR2 FNYEAQ (reference sequence). CDR3 length: 14 residues. The CDR3 loop reads CASSPRTNTGELFF. In DNA, the CDR3 is TGTGCTAGCAGCCCGCGTACCAACACCGGGGAGCTGTTTTTT.

The gene calls are TRBV11-2 and TRBJ2-5, with 8 nucleotides matching TRBD2. With V trimmed by 1 base and J by 0 bases, 1 base remained unmatched. This CDR3 has 15 amino acids. Germline CDR1 is SGHAT and CDR2 is FQNNGV. DNA for the CDR3: TGTGCCAGCAGCTTAGTAGCGGGACACCAAGAGACCCAGTACTTC. Translated: CASSLVAGHQETQYF.

This clonotype came up a few times. This rearrangement joins TRBV28 to TRBJ2-5, with TRBD2 matching 8 bases. This CDR3 is built from 13 residues. The germline gives CDR1 MDHEN, CDR2 SYDVKM. Losses at the gene ends were 4 bases for V and 5 bases for J; bases not matched to a gene: 3. The CDR3 region is CASSSTGGETQYF. The CDR3 DNA sequence: TGTGCCAGCAGTTCGACGGGGGGGGAGACCCAGTACTTC.

The rearrangement joins TRBV12-3 or TRBV12-4 to TRBJ1-2; 7 nucleotides align to TRBD1. There are 17 residues in the CDR3. Losses at the gene ends were 3 bases for V and 6 bases for J; bases not matched to a gene: 16. The CDR3 sequence: CASSFSLGFTGADGYTF. In DNA, the CDR3 is TGTGCCAGCAGTTTTTCATTGGGCTTCACAGGGGCGGATGGCTACACCTTC.

This chain links TRBV4-1 with TRBJ2-7; D is undetermined. CDR1 and CDR2 (germline): MGHRA, YSYEKL. Trimming took off 4 bases at V and 5 bases at J, with 9 bases between the two ends. There are 12 residues in the CDR3. The CDR3 region is CASSPGNNEQYF. In nucleotides, the CDR3 is TGCGCCAGCAGCCCTGGGAACAACGAGCAGTACTTC.

This clonotype has a single count. The chain joins TRBV2 to TRBJ2-6; D possibly corresponds to TRBD2 (5 bases). The length of the CDR3 is 17 residues. CDR1 is SNHLY, CDR2 FYNNEI, per germline. The V and J ends lost 6 bases and 0 bases respectively, with 15 bases between them. CDR3 nucleotide sequence: TGTGCCAGCAGGGGAGTGCTTATAACCTCTGGGGCCAACGTCCTGACTTTC. It specifies CASRGVLITSGANVLTF.

The rearrangement uses TRBV5-1 and TRBJ2-3; 11 positions agree with TRBD2. The germline V gene has CDR1 SGHRS and CDR2 YFSETQ. The CDR3 loop spans 17 amino acids. Trimming cost V 1 base and J 2 bases; bases outside gene matches: 6. As DNA, the CDR3 is TGCGCCAGCAGCTTGCGCACTAGCGGGGGACTCACAGATACGCAGTATTTT. Its protein product is CASSLRTSGGLTDTQYF.

CDR3 in amino acids: CASSEGLATGYTQYF. The CDR3 coding sequence is TGTGCCAGCAGCGAAGGACTAGCCACAGGCTATACGCAGTATTTT. The V and J genes are TRBV7-6 and TRBJ2-3, with 8 bases fitting TRBD2. The V segment lost 5 bases and the J segment 7 bases; nucleotides outside the gene matches: 11. Germline CDR1 and CDR2: SGHVS and FNYEAQ. CDR3 length: 15 residues.

This rearrangement joins TRBV28 to TRBJ2-3; no firm D call. The ends were cut back, 3 bases at V and 0 bases at J, with 13 bases in the middle. The CDR3 length is 16 residues. Germline V gene data show CDR1 as MDHEN and CDR2 as SYDVKM. CDR3 protein: CASSFVEDRSTDTQYF. DNA for the CDR3: TGTGCCAGCAGTTTTGTAGAAGACCGTAGCACAGATACGCAGTATTTT.

The CDR3 DNA reads TGCGCCAGCAGCTTGGATCCGGGACTAGCGGCCTACAATGAGCAGTTCTTC. Translated, it gives CASSLDPGLAAYNEQFF. The chain has TRBV5-1 and TRBJ2-1, with 11 bases aligning to TRBD2. The CDR3 is 17 residues long. With 0 bases clipped from V and 2 bases from J, the junction kept 4 bases outside the gene matches. CDR1 is SGHRS, CDR2 YFSETQ, per germline.

The chain recombines TRBV7-2 with TRBJ2-1, with 12 nucleotides matching TRBD2. V gave up 1 base and J gave up 7 bases; unmatched junction bases: 8. The germline V gene has CDR1 SGHTA and CDR2 FQGNSA. There are 17 residues in the CDR3. The CDR3 spells CASSLELAGGRGNEQFF. CDR3 nucleotide sequence: TGTGCCAGCAGCTTAGAACTAGCGGGGGGAAGGGGGAATGAGCAGTTCTTC.

The J gene is TRBJ2-7, the V gene TRBV3-1; either TRBD1 or TRBD2 may fit D (5 bases each). The CDR3 spans 15 residues. The V end was cut by 1 base, the J end by 2 bases, with 12 bases between. Germline-derived CDR1 and CDR2 are LGHDT and YNNKEL (reference sequence). The CDR3 here is CASSQVTGPPYEQYF. For the CDR3, the DNA is TGTGCCAGCAGCCAAGTTACGGGACCCCCCTACGAGCAGTACTTC.

V and J are TRBV6-5 and TRBJ1-4, with D perhaps matching TRBD1 (6 bases). CDR3 length: 15 residues. V was cut by 0 bases and J by 5 bases, with 10 bases left in between. Germline-derived CDR1 and CDR2 are MNHEY and SVGAGI. CDR3 coding DNA: TGTGCCAGCAGTTACTCCGGACAGCTCAATGAAAAACTGTTTTTT. Amino acid sequence: CASSYSGQLNEKLFF.

The J gene is TRBJ1-1, the V gene TRBV3-1; D gene unclear. Germline V lookup: CDR1 LGHDT, CDR2 YNNKEL (reference sequence). The CDR3 runs to 15 residues. V was cut by 4 bases and J by 10 bases, with 22 bases left in between. CDR3 nucleotide sequence: TGTGCCAGCAGCCCATTCCCGGGTCACTACCTGGGAGCTTTCTTT. It specifies CASSPFPGHYLGAFF. The whole variable domain, remainder taken from reference TRBV3-1 and TRBJ1-1, is DTAVSQTPKYLVTQMGNDKSIKCEQNLGHDTMYWYKQDSKKFLKIMFSYNNKELIINETVPNRFSPKSPDKAHLNLHINSLELGDSAVYFCASSPFPGHYLGAFFGQGTRLTVV.

The chain has TRBV6-2 or TRBV6-3 and TRBJ2-5; D is unresolved. Trimming removed 5 bases at V and 5 bases at J, with 9 bases between. The CDR3 has 12 amino acids. Germline loops: CDR1 MNHEY, CDR2 SVGEGT. CDR3 sequence: CASSRYDETQYF. CDR3 bases: TGTGCCAGCAGTCGTTACGATGAGACCCAGTACTTC.

The chain couples TRBV13 to TRBJ1-4; the match to TRBD1 covers 8 bases. The ends lost 6 bases at V and 10 bases at J; junction bases unmatched: 7. From germline, CDR1 is PRHDT and CDR2 FYEKMQ (reference sequence). This CDR3 has 13 residues. The CDR3 protein is CASSRTGQGKLFF. For the CDR3, the DNA is TGTGCCAGCAGTCGGACAGGGCAGGGAAAACTGTTTTTT.

V gene TRBV27 combines with J gene TRBJ2-5; possibly TRBD1 or TRBD2 for D (5 bases each). V lost 3 bases, J lost 4 bases, and 12 bases lay in between. This CDR3 region has 14 residues. From germline, CDR1 is MNHEY and CDR2 SMNVEV (reference sequence). The CDR3 DNA is TGTGCCAGCAGTTTCACCGGGACGGGAGAGACCCAGTACTTC. This encodes CASSFTGTGETQYF.

This clonotype showed up just once. The chain carries TRBV28 and TRBJ2-4; D unclear. This CDR3 has 15 amino acids. V shed 5 bases and J shed 4 bases, with 15 bases lying between them. CDR1 is MDHEN and CDR2 is SYDVKM in the germline V gene. CDR3 sequence: CASSPHNAVKNIQYF. The CDR3 DNA reads TGTGCCAGCAGTCCACATAACGCTGTGAAAAACATTCAGTACTTC. Full variable domain (outside the CDR3, taken from reference TRBV28 and TRBJ2-4): DVKVTQSSRYLVKRTGEKVFLECVQDMDHENMFWYRQDPGLGLRLIYFSYDVKMKEKGDIPEGYSVSREKKERFSLILESASTNQTSMYLCASSPHNAVKNIQYFGAGTRLSVL.

The CDR3 DNA reads as TGTGCCAGTAGTATTCCGCAGGGAAGTGGGGCCAACGTCCTGACTTTC. It specifies CASSIPQGSGANVLTF. This sequence joins TRBV19 and TRBJ2-6, with a weak D call TRBD1 (5 bases). V was cut by 3 bases and J by 3 bases, with 12 bases left in between. CDR3 length equals 16 residues. Germline V gene data show CDR1 as LNHDA and CDR2 as SQIVND (reference sequence).

This clonotype was detected only once. This rearrangement joins TRBV21-1 to TRBJ1-5; the table's D call, TRBD1, was not checked against the DNA. TRBV21-1 is labeled a pseudogene. This CDR3 spans 17 amino acids. The CDR3 DNA reads TGTGCCAGCAGCAAAGCAGGGGGGTTTTCGGGCAATCAGCCCCAGCATTTT. It yields the protein CASSKAGGFSGNQPQHF.

The V gene is TRBV2, the J gene TRBJ1-5; TRBD1 aligns across 8 bases. The germline V gene encodes CDR1 SNHLY and CDR2 FYNNEI. This CDR3 is 16 amino acids long. Trimming at V came to 6 bases and at J to 0 bases, leaving 7 bases not matched to a gene. CDR3 protein: CASSGQGPVSNQPQHF. CDR3 sequence (DNA): TGTGCCAGCAGCGGACAGGGCCCCGTTAGCAATCAGCCCCAGCATTTT.

V usage is TRBV7-6 and J usage is TRBJ2-5, with D maybe TRBD2 (7 bases). Trimming left V 11 bases short and J 2 bases short, with 12 bases between. From germline, CDR1 is SGHVS and CDR2 FNYEAQ. CDR3 length: 12 residues. CDR3 in amino acids: CAGGAPQETQYF. In DNA form, the CDR3 reads TGTGCCGGGGGGGCTCCGCAAGAGACCCAGTACTTC.

This clonotype was seen a single time. V usage is TRBV5-6 and J usage is TRBJ1-2; unclear D gene. CDR1 and CDR2 (germline): SGHDT, YYEEEE. Trimming took off 1 base at V and 2 bases at J, with 15 bases between the two ends. The CDR3 consists of 16 residues. The CDR3 loop reads CASSLIMHGQNYGYTF. CDR3 bases: TGTGCCAGCAGCTTGATTATGCACGGGCAGAACTATGGCTACACCTTC. The full variable domain, completed using reference TRBV5-6 and TRBJ1-2, is DAGVTQSPTHLIKTRGQQVTLRCSPKSGHDTVSWYQQALGQGPQFIFQYYEEEERQRGNFPDRFSGHQFPNYSSELNVNALLLGDSALYLCASSLIMHGQNYGYTFGSGTRLTVV.

The chain has TRBV13 and TRBJ2-7; no firm D call. The germline V gene encodes CDR1 PRHDT and CDR2 FYEKMQ (reference sequence). CDR3 length: 12 residues. Deletions cut 6 bases from V and 0 bases from J, with 6 bases between. The CDR3 DNA sequence: TGTGCCAGCAGTACCCTCTCCTACGAGCAGTACTTC. As protein: CASSTLSYEQYF.